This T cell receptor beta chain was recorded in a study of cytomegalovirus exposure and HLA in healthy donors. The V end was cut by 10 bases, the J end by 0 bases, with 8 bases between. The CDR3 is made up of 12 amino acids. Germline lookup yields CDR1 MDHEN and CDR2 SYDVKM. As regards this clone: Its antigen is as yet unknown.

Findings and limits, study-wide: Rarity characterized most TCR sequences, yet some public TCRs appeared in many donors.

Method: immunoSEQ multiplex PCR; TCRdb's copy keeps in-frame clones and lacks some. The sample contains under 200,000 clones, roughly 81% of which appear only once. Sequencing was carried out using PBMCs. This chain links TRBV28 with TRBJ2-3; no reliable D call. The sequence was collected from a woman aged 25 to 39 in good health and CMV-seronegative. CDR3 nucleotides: TGTGCCACTGGCCCCAGCACAGATACGCAGTATTTT. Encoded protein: CATGPSTDTQYF.